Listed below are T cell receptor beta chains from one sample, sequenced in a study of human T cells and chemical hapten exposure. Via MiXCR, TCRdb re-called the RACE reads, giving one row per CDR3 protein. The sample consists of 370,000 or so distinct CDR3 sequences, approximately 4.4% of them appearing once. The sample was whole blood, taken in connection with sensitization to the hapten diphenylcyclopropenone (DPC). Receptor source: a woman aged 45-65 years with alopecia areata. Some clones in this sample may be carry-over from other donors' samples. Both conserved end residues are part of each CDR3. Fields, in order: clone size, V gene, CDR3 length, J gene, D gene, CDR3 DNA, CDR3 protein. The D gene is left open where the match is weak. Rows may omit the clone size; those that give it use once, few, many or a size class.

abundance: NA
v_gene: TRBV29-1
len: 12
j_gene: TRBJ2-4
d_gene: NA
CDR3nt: TGCAGCGTTGATAAAGGGGAGGACATTCAGTACTTC
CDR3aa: CSVDKGEDIQYF

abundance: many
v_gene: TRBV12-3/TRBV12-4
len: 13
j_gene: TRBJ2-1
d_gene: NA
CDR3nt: TGTGCCAGCAGTTTATTGGGGTGGAATGAGCAGTTCTTC
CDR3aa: CASSLLGWNEQFF

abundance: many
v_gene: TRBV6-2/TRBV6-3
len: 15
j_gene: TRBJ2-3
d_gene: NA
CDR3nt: TGTGCCAGCATCCGTCTTGGGAACCCCACAGATACGCAGTATTTT
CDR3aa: CASIRLGNPTDTQYF

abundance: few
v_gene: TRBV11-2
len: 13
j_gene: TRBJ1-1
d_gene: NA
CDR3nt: TGTGCCAGCAGCTCGATTGGCAGGGGAGAAGCTTTCTTT
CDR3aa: CASSSIGRGEAFF

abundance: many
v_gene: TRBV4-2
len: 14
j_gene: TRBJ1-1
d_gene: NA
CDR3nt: TGTGCCAGCAGCCAGGCTGGAGGGAACACTGAAGCTTTCTTT
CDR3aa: CASSQAGGNTEAFF

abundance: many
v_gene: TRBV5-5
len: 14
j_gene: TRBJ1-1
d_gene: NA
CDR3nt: TGTGCCAGCAGCTTGTGGGTCGAAGGGACTGAAGCTTTCTTT
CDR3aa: CASSLWVEGTEAFF

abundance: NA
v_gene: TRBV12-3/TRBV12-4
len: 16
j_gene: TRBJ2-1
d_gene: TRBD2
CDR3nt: TGTGCCAGCAGAGGTCCGGTCGGGGGGGCGTACAATGAGCAGTTCTTC
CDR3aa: CASRGPVGGAYNEQFF

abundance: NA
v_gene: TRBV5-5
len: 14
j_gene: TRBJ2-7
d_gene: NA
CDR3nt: TGTGCCAGCATGAGGCAGACGGCCCCCTACGAGCAGTACTTC
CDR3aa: CASMRQTAPYEQYF

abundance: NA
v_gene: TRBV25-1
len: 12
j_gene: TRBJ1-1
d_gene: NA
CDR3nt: TGTGCCGTTTCGGGGTTTAAAACTGAAGCTTTCTTT
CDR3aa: CAVSGFKTEAFF

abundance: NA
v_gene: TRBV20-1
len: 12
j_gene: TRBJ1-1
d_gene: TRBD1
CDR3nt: TGCAGTGCTCCACAGGGGGAAACTGAAGCTTTCTTT
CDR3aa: CSAPQGETEAFF

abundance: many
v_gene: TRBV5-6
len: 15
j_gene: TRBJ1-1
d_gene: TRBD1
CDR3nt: TGTGCCAGCAGCCTGGACCCGACAGGGGGCACTGAAGCTTTCTTT
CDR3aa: CASSLDPTGGTEAFF

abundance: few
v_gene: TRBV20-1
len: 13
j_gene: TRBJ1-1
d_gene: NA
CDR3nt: TGCAGTGCTAGAGCAAGGGCGGGGACTGAAGCTTTCTTT
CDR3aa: CSARARAGTEAFF

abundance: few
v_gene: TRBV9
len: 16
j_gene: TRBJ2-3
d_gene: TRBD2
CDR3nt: TGTGCCAGCTCCACCCCAACTAGCGGGGGGGCCAAGGTGCAGTATTTT
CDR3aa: CASSTPTSGGAKVQYF

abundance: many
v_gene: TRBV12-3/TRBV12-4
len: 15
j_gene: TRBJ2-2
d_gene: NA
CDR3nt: TGTGCCAGCAGTTTTGGTCTAGCGAACACCGGGGAGCTGTTTTTT
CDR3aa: CASSFGLANTGELFF

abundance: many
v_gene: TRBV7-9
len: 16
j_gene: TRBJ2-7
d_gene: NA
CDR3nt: TGTGCCAGCAGTTCCGGGACCTCACTTAACCCCTACGAGCAGTACTTC
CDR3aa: CASSSGTSLNPYEQYF

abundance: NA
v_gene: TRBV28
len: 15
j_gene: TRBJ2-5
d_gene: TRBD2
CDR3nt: TGTGCCAGCAGTCCTAAACTAGCGCACAGGGAGACCCAGTACTTC
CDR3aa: CASSPKLAHRETQYF

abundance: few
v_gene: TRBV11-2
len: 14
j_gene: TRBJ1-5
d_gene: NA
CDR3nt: TGTGCCAGCAGCGTGGGGGGCTCGGGTCAGCCCCAGCATTTT
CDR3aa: CASSVGGSGQPQHF

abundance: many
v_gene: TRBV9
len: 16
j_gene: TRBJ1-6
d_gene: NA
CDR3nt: TGTGCCAGCAGCCCAATCCAGGACAGCTGGAATTCACCCCTCCACTTT
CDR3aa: CASSPIQDSWNSPLHF

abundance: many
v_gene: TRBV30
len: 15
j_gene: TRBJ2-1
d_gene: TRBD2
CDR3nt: TGTGCCTGGAGTGTATCCCTAGCGGGAGAATATGAGCAGTTCTTC
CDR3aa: CAWSVSLAGEYEQFF

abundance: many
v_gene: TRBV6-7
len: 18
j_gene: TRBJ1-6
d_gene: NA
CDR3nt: TGTGCCAGCAGTGCCGGGCCGACTTCGAGCTCCTATAATTCACCCCTCCACTTT
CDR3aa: CASSAGPTSSSYNSPLHF

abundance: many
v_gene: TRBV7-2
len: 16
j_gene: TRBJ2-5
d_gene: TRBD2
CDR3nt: TGTGCCAGCAGTCCGTTCGAGACTAGCGCCCAAGAGACCCAGTACTTC
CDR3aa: CASSPFETSAQETQYF

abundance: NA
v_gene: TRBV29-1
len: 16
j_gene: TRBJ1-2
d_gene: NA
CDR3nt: TGCAGCGTTGATGGGCCGGGTAACGGCGATTATTATGGCTACACCTTC
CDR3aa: CSVDGPGNGDYYGYTF

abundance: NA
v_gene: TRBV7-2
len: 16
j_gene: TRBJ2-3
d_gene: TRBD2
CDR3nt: TGTGCCAGCAGCTTATACCTAGCGGGGGCCACAGATACGCAGTATTTT
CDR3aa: CASSLYLAGATDTQYF

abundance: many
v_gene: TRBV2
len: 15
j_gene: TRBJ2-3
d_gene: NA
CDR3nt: TGTGCCAGCAAGGGGGACTCTCTGATAGGAGATACGCAGTATTTT
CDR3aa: CASKGDSLIGDTQYF

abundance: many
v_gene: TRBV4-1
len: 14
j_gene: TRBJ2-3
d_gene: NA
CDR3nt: TGCGCCAGCAGCCATACTAGTGCCGCAGATACGCAGTATTTT
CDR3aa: CASSHTSAADTQYF

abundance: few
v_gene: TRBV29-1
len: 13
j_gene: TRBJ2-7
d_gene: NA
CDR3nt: TGCAGCGTTGCTGGGGAAGGTCAGGCCGAGCAGTACTTC
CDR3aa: CSVAGEGQAEQYF

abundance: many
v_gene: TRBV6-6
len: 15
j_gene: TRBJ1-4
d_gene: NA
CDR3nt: TGTGCCAGCAGTTACTCCGGGGCGGAGGCGGAAAAACTGTTTTTT
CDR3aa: CASSYSGAEAEKLFF

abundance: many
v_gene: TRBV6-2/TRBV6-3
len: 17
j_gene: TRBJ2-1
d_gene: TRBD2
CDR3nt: TGTGCCAGCCATCATCCGGGACTAGCGGGAGGGCGGAATGAGCAGTTCTTC
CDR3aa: CASHHPGLAGGRNEQFF

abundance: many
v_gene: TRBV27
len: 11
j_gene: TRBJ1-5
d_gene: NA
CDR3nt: TGTGCCAGCAGGAGCGGTCGGGAACTAAAATTT
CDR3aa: CASRSGRELKF

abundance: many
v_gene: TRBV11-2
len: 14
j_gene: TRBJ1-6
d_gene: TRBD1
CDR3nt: TGTGCCAGCAGCTCGACAGGGCTGAATTCACCCCTCCACTTT
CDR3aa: CASSSTGLNSPLHF

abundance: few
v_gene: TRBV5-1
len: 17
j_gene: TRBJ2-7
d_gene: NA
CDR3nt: TGCGCCAGCAGCTCTCAGATCGGGTCGAACAGGGCCTACGAGCAGTACTTC
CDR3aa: CASSSQIGSNRAYEQYF

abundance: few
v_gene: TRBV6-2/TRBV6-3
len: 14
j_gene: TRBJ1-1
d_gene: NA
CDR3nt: TGTGCCAGCAGTTATTCGGACAGGAACACTGAAGCTTTCTTT
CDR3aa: CASSYSDRNTEAFF

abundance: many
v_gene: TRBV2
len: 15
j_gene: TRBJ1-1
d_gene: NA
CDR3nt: TGTGCCAGCAGTCAGAAGGGGGGACCGAACACTGAAGCTTTCTTT
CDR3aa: CASSQKGGPNTEAFF

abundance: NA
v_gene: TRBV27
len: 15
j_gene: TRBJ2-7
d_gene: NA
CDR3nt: TGTGCCAGCAGCCCTGGACAGTTCAGCTCCTACGAGCAGTACTTC
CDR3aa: CASSPGQFSSYEQYF

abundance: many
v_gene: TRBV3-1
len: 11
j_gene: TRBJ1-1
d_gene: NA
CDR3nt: TGTGCCAGCATTAGGAACACTGAAGCTTTCTTT
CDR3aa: CASIRNTEAFF

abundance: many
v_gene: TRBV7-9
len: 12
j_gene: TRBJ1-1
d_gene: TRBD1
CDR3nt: TGTGCCAGCAGCTCGACAGGGTTCGTGGCTTTCTTT
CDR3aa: CASSSTGFVAFF

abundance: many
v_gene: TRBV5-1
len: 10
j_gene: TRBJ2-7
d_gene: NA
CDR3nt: TGCGCCGGCGCACTTTACGAGCAGTACTTC
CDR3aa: CAGALYEQYF

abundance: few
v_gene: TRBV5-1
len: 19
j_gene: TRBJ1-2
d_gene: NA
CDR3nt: TGCGCCAGCAGCTTGGATTCAAGTAGGGGGGCCCTATCCCTATTCGGCTACACCTTC
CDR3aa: CASSLDSSRGALSLFGYTF

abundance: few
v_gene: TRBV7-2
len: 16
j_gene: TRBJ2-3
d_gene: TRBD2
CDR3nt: TGTGCCAGCAGCTTAGTTGCGGGGGGGCTTTCAGATACGCAGTATTTT
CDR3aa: CASSLVAGGLSDTQYF

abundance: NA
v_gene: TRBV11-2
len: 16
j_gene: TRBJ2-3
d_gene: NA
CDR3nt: TGTGCCAGCAGCTCCCTAGCGTTTACTAGCACAGATACGCAGTATTTT
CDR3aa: CASSSLAFTSTDTQYF

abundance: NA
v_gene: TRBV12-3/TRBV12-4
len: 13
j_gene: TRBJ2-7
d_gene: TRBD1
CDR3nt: TGTGCCAGCAGCACAGGGGGATCCGACGAGCAGTACTTC
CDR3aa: CASSTGGSDEQYF

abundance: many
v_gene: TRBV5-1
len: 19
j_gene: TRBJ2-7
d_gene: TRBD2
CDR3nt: TGCGCCAGCACCCCCGGGGGACTAGCGGGAGGCCCGAGCTCCTACGAGCAGTACTTC
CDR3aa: CASTPGGLAGGPSSYEQYF

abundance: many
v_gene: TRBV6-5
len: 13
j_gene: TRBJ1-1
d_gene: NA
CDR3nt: TGTGCCAGCAGTTACTTTGGGGACACTGAAGCTTTCTTT
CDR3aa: CASSYFGDTEAFF

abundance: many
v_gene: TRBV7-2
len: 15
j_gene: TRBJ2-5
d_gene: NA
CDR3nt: TGTGCCAGCAGCTCAAGCAGGGGACCGCAAGAGACCCAGTACTTC
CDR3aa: CASSSSRGPQETQYF

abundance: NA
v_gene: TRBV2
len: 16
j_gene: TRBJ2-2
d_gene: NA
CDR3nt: TGTGCCAGCAGTGAAAACGGAATTCTGAACACCGGGGAGCTGTTTTTT
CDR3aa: CASSENGILNTGELFF

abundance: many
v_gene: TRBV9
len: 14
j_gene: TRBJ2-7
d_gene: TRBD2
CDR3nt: TGTGCCAGCAGCCCGGGGGGAGCGCCCCACGAGCAGTACTTC
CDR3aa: CASSPGGAPHEQYF

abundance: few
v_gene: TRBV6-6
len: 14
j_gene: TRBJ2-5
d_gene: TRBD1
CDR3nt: TGTGCCAGCAGTACGGGACAGACTGGCGAGACCCAGTACTTC
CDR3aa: CASSTGQTGETQYF

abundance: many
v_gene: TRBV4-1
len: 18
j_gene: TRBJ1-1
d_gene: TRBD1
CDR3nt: TGCGCCAGCAGCCCTAGAGGACAGGGGGCGGGAGGTAGCACTGAAGCTTTCTTT
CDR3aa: CASSPRGQGAGGSTEAFF

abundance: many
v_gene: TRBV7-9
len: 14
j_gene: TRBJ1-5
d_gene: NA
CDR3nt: TGTGCCAGCAGCTTAGACAGGGCTCATCAGCCCCAGCATTTT
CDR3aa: CASSLDRAHQPQHF

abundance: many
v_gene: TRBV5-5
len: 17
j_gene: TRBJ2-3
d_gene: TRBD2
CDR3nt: TGTGCCAGCAGCATCACCCTAGCGGGGCCTAGCACAGATACGCAGTATTTT
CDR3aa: CASSITLAGPSTDTQYF

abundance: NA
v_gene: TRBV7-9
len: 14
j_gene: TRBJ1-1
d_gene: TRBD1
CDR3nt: TGTGCCAGCAGCAACAAACAGGGGGCCGCTGAAGCTTTCTTT
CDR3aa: CASSNKQGAAEAFF

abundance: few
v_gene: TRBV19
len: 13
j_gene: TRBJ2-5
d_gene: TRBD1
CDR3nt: TGTGCCAGTGGGACAGGGTTTCAAGAGACCCAGTACTTC
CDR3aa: CASGTGFQETQYF

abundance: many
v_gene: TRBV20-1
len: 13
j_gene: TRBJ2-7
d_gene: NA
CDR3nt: TGCAGTGGCGGTGACGGTAGCTCCTACGAGCAGTACTTC
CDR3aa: CSGGDGSSYEQYF